These 27 T cell receptor beta chains originate from one sample sequenced in a study of CD8+ T cells in alopecia areata. The treatment was: oral pan-JAK inhibitor, 5-10 mg twice daily. The authors extracted RNA and reverse transcribed it into cDNA as the sequencing template. Profiled with immunoSEQ multiplex PCR; TCRdb holds only in-frame clones, not every one. Of 110,000 or so clones listed, 56% are singletons. Here the sequenced sample was CD4+ T cells sorted from blood, taken at week 24, from a patient treated with tofacitinib. All receptors come from a human donor with alopecia areata.

The V and J genes are TRBV5-1 and TRBJ2-1, with 7 bases identical to TRBD2. Germline CDR1 reads SGHRS; CDR2 reads YFSETQ. The CDR3 runs to 14 residues. The ends lost 3 bases at V and 4 bases at J; junction bases unmatched: 4. The CDR3 protein is CASSSASGYNEQFF. DNA of the CDR3: TGCGCCAGCAGCTCCGCTAGCGGATACAATGAGCAGTTCTTC.

The J gene is TRBJ2-5, the V gene TRBV11-2, with D uncertain. The CDR3 has 13 residues. Trimming left V 1 base short and J 1 base short, with 4 bases between. CDR1 and CDR2 from the germline V gene are SGHAT and FQNNGV. The CDR3: CASSLGIQETQYF. The CDR3 coding sequence is TGTGCCAGCAGCTTAGGGATCCAAGAGACCCAGTACTTC.

This clone was seen only a few times. The chain joins TRBV30 to TRBJ2-3; the D gene is possibly TRBD2 (5 bases). This CDR3 is built from 13 residues. The germline gives CDR1 GTSNPN, CDR2 SVGIG (reference sequence). Trimming cost V 5 bases and J 0 bases, with 9 bases left between them. The CDR3 protein is CAWCPGSTDTQYF. Here the CDR3 DNA reads TGTGCCTGGTGTCCGGGAAGCACAGATACGCAGTATTTT.

The chain employs TRBV15 and TRBJ2-5, with D uncertain. The V end was cut by 5 bases, the J end by 0 bases, with 7 bases between. CDR3 size: 13 residues. Looked up from germline, CDR1 is LNHNV and CDR2 is YYDKDF (reference sequence). For the CDR3, the DNA is TGTGCCACCAGCTCAAGTTACCAAGAGACCCAGTACTTC. It specifies CATSSSYQETQYF.

A few counts support this clone. This chain uses TRBV4-2 with TRBJ2-7; TRBD1 matches at 10 bases. Germline CDR1 is LGHNA and CDR2 is YNFKEQ. V dropped 6 bases and J dropped 3; count of bases not matched to a gene: 5. The CDR3 extends over 14 amino acids. CDR3 sequence (DNA): TGTGCCAGCAGTCCAGGACAGGGGGACTACGAGCAGTACTTC. This encodes CASSPGQGDYEQYF.

This chain connects TRBV7-2 to TRBJ2-7; 7 bases line up with TRBD2. Germline loops: CDR1 SGHTA, CDR2 FQGNSA. The V and J ends lost 4 bases and 2 bases, in that order; junction bases with no gene match: 8. The CDR3 is 15 residues long. The chain's CDR3 is CASSSQPGTTYEQYF. The CDR3 DNA sequence: TGTGCCAGCAGCTCCCAACCGGGGACTACCTACGAGCAGTACTTC.

The V gene is TRBV29-1, the J gene TRBJ1-5; D is ambiguous. The CDR3 is made up of 12 amino acids. Germline values: CDR1 SQVTM, CDR2 ANQGSEA. The germline V and J ends were trimmed by 5 bases and 8 bases, with 13 bases remaining between them. The CDR3 nucleotides read TGCAGCGTTTCGACCGGCCATGAGCCCCAGCATTTT. Protein sequence: CSVSTGHEPQHF.

This chain uses TRBV11-2 with TRBJ2-7; TRBD2 aligns across 8 bases. The CDR3 spans 15 residues. Germline V gene sequence: CDR1 SGHAT, CDR2 FQNNGV. V shed 0 bases, J shed 4 bases, and the junction held 5 bases outside the gene matches. For the CDR3, the DNA is TGTGCCAGCAGCTTAGATCTACCTAGCGGGTACGAGCAGTACTTC. This translates into CASSLDLPSGYEQYF.

The chain carries TRBV6-6 and TRBJ2-1; possible D gene TRBD2, 7 bases. V was trimmed by 2 bases and J by 6 bases, leaving 11 bases between them. The CDR3 extends over 14 amino acids. CDR1 and CDR2 from the germline V gene are MNHNY and SVGAGI (reference sequence). CDR3 in amino acids: CASSYKGGLNEQFF. The CDR3 DNA sequence: TGTGCCAGCAGTTACAAGGGGGGGCTCAATGAGCAGTTCTTC.

V usage is TRBV4-2 and J usage is TRBJ2-7; 8 nucleotides line up with TRBD1. Germline-derived CDR1 and CDR2 are LGHNA and YNFKEQ. J gave up 2 bases and V 3 bases, and 3 bases lay outside the gene matches. CDR3 length: 14 amino acids. Written as DNA, the CDR3 is TGTGCCAGCAGCCACGGACAGGGACCCTACGAGCAGTACTTC. Translated, it gives CASSHGQGPYEQYF.

CDR3 coding DNA: TGTGCCAGCAATAAAGGGGCGCCCGAAGCTTTCTTT. Amino acids: CASNKGAPEAFF. The chain employs TRBV28 and TRBJ1-1; tentative D call: TRBD1 (5 bases). Germline V gene lookup returns CDR1 MDHEN and CDR2 SYDVKM. The V end lost 7 bases, the J end lost 8 bases, and 14 bases lay between the germline ends. The CDR3 runs 12 residues. The full variable domain, its missing parts supplied by reference TRBV28 and TRBJ1-1, is DVKVTQSSRYLVKRTGEKVFLECVQDMDHENMFWYRQDPGLGLRLIYFSYDVKMKEKGDIPEGYSVSREKKERFSLILESASTNQTSMYLCASNKGAPEAFFGQGTRLTVV.

The chain joins TRBV2 to TRBJ2-7; maybe TRBD2 (7 bases). Trimming took 7 bases from V and 7 from J, leaving 20 bases between them. The germline V gene encodes CDR1 SNHLY and CDR2 FYNNEI. This CDR3 is 14 amino acids long. The CDR3 DNA reads as TGTGCCAGCACGGCGGGGGCCTTTGGAAGGGAGCAGTACTTC. Translation gives CASTAGAFGREQYF.

This rearrangement joins TRBV27 to TRBJ2-3; 10 bases line up with TRBD2. Unmatched junction bases numbered 8, after V lost 4 bases and J lost 1 base. The CDR3 loop spans 17 amino acids. CDR1 is MNHEY, CDR2 SMNVEV, per germline (reference sequence). CDR3 residues: CASSSTSGVLGTDTQYF. The CDR3 DNA sequence: TGTGCCAGCAGTTCTACTAGCGGGGTATTGGGCACAGATACGCAGTATTTT.

The chain combines TRBV6-5 with TRBJ2-2; D perhaps matches TRBD1 (6 bases). V gave up 6 bases and J gave up 0 bases, with 11 bases separating them. Per the germline V gene, CDR1 is MNHEY and CDR2 is SVGAGI. The CDR3 contains 15 residues. CDR3 nucleotide sequence: TGTGCCAGCAGACGAGGGGGAGCGAACACCGGGGAGCTGTTTTTT. Amino acid sequence: CASRRGGANTGELFF.

This clone occurred once. The rearrangement links TRBV14 to TRBJ1-1; perhaps TRBD1 as D (5 bases). V gave up 9 bases and J gave up 1 base, with 12 bases separating them. The CDR3 is 13 amino acids. CDR1 is SGHDN, CDR2 FVKESK, per germline. Written as DNA, the CDR3 is TGTGCCAGTGGGGGGTCGACGAACACTGAAGCTTTCTTT. It yields the protein CASGGSTNTEAFF.

This chain uses TRBV23-1 with TRBJ1-1; D is uncertain. Being an ORF, TRBV23-1 has a function that is uncertain. V was shortened by 0 bases and J by 5 bases, with 13 bases between the two germline ends. This CDR3 spans 15 amino acids. The CDR3 DNA reads TGCGCCAGCAGTCAATCGGGCAGCGAAGGTACTGAAGCTTTCTTT. Protein product: CASSQSGSEGTEAFF.

The J gene is TRBJ1-6, the V gene TRBV7-2; D uncertain. The CDR3 length is 14 residues. Germline-derived CDR1 and CDR2 are SGHTA and FQGNSA. Deletions cut 10 bases from V and 9 bases from J, with 19 bases between. The CDR3 loop is CATHGERWGSPLHF. CDR3 nucleotide sequence: TGTGCCACCCACGGGGAGAGGTGGGGTTCACCCCTCCACTTT.

V gene TRBV27 combines with J gene TRBJ1-2, with 10 bases lining up with TRBD1. V was pared by 4 bases and J by 3 bases, with 2 bases of the junction left unmatched. This CDR3 has 14 amino acids. Germline CDR1 is MNHEY and CDR2 is SMNVEV (reference sequence). The CDR3 loop is CASSSGQGDYGYTF. CDR3 nucleotides: TGTGCCAGCAGTTCAGGACAGGGGGACTATGGCTACACCTTC.

This chain joins TRBV25-1 and TRBJ1-2; D call uncertain. Germline V CDR1 and CDR2: MGHDK, SYGVNS. This CDR3 spans 11 amino acids. The V end was cut by 11 bases, the J end by 6 bases, with 13 bases between. CDR3 coding DNA: TGTGCCGTGGAGAGGGCGGATGGCTACACCTTC. This sequence encodes CAVERADGYTF.

This chain joins TRBV30 and TRBJ1-5, with D unresolved. This CDR3 comprises 15 residues. V was clipped by 0 bases and J by 1 base, with 10 bases between them. In germline, CDR1 is GTSNPN, CDR2 SVGIG (reference sequence). DNA for the CDR3: TGTGCCTGGAGTGTAGAGGCGGTAAGCAATCAGCCCCAGCATTTT. It codes for CAWSVEAVSNQPQHF.

The gene calls are TRBV7-9 and TRBJ1-2, with no clear D. Trimming took off 5 bases at V and 3 bases at J, with 7 bases between the two ends. In germline, CDR1 is SEHNR, CDR2 FQNEAQ (reference sequence). This CDR3 has 12 residues. The CDR3 coding sequence is TGTGCCAGCAGCGCGGCAGACTATGGCTACACCTTC. Protein: CASSAADYGYTF.

The chain uses TRBV5-4 and TRBJ1-2; 9 nucleotides line up with TRBD1. This CDR3 contains 14 residues. Germline V gene data show CDR1 as SGHNT and CDR2 as YYREEE (reference sequence). The J segment lost 1 base and the V segment lost 3 bases, leaving 1 base of the junction unmatched. CDR3 sequence reads: CASSWTGVNYGYTF. The CDR3 nucleotides are TGTGCCAGCAGCTGGACAGGGGTTAACTATGGCTACACCTTC. The entire variable domain, with the rest obtained from reference TRBV5-4 and TRBJ1-2, is as follows: ETGVTQSPTHLIKTRGQQVTLRCSSQSGHNTVSWYQQALGQGPQFIFQYYREEENGRGNFPPRFSGLQFPNYSSELNVNALELDDSALYLCASSWTGVNYGYTFGSGTRLTVV.

A few counts support this clone. DNA for the CDR3: TGTGCCATCAGTGAGGGGACAGGGAGTTACACAGATACGCAGTATTTT. It codes for CAISEGTGSYTDTQYF. The chain carries TRBV10-3 and TRBJ2-3, with 9 nucleotides matching TRBD1. Per germline, CDR1 ENHRY and CDR2 SYGVKD. With 2 bases clipped from V and 2 bases from J, the junction kept 5 bases outside the gene matches. The CDR3 is made up of 16 amino acids.

This sequence joins TRBV6-6 and TRBJ1-1, with D tentatively TRBD1 (6 bases). Germline loops: CDR1 MNHNY, CDR2 SVGAGI (reference sequence). The V gene lost 8 bases and the J gene lost 8 bases, with 18 bases spanning the gap. The CDR3 is 13 amino acids. The CDR3 spells CASGSGGGLEAFF. The CDR3, as DNA: TGTGCCAGCGGAAGCGGAGGGGGGCTCGAAGCTTTCTTT.

V gene TRBV4-1 combines with J gene TRBJ2-7; TRBD1 aligns across 7 bases. Unmatched junction bases numbered 9, after V lost 3 bases and J lost 4 bases. Per the germline V gene, CDR1 is MGHRA and CDR2 is YSYEKL. This CDR3 has 15 amino acids. CDR3 region: CASSHQQGIGYEQYF. CDR3 nucleotide sequence: TGCGCCAGCAGCCACCAACAGGGGATTGGATACGAGCAGTACTTC.

The chain carries TRBV5-1 and TRBJ2-5, with TRBD2 matching over 11 bases. V was clipped by 5 bases and J by 2 bases; unmatched bases: 5. The CDR3 spans 15 residues. Germline V lookup: CDR1 SGHRS, CDR2 YFSETQ. The CDR3 DNA sequence: TGCGCCAGCAGGGGGGGACTAGCGGATCAAGAGACCCAGTACTTC. Encoded protein: CASRGGLADQETQYF.

The chain couples TRBV7-2 to TRBJ2-4; D uncertain. Germline V lookup: CDR1 SGHTA, CDR2 FQGNSA. The V end was cut by 5 bases, the J end by 3 bases, with 17 bases between. The CDR3 loop spans 16 amino acids. CDR3 nucleotide sequence: TGTGCCAGCAGCCCCCAAGCCAAAGTTTACAAAAACATTCAGTACTTC. Translation: CASSPQAKVYKNIQYF.